What follows is one T cell receptor beta chain and its context. Its antigen is not known. Other nucleotide sequences in the sample specify the same CDR3. Germline lookup yields CDR1 SGHTA and CDR2 FQGNSA. The V gene end was trimmed by 5 bases and the J gene end by 3 bases; junction bases not matched to a gene: 5. The CDR3 runs to 15 residues. The assay was immunoSEQ multiplex PCR, and TCRdb's table has in-frame clones only and misses some. The sample has 81,000 or so clones, around 83% seen once. The sample belongs to a study of radiotherapy plus CTLA-4 blockade in lung cancer. General study points: Blood-borne expansion of tumor-derived TCR clones followed radiotherapy plus ipilimumab.

The sequencing used peripheral blood, collected from a patient treated with radiotherapy plus ipilimumab. The receptor was isolated from a human donor with non-small cell lung cancer that progressed on radiotherapy plus ipilimumab. The V gene is TRBV7-2, the J gene TRBJ2-5, with 11 bases that match TRBD2. CDR3 sequence: CASSLVTSGEETQYF. The CDR3 DNA reads TGTGCCAGCAGCCTAGTGACTAGCGGGGAAGAGACCCAGTACTTC.